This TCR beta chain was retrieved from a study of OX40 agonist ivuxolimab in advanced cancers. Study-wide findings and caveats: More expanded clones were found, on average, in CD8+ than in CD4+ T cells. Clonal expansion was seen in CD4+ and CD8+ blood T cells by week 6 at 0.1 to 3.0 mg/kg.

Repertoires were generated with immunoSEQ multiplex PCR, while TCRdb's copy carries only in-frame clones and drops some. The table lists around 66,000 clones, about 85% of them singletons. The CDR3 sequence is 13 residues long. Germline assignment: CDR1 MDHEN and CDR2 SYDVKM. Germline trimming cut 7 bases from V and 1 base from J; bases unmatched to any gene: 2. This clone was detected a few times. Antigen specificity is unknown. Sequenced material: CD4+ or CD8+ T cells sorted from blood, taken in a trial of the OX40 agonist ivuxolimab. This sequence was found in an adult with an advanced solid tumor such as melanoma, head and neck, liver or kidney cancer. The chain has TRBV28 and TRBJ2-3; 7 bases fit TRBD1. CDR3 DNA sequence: TGTGCCAGCAAAGGGGGCGGCACAGATACGCAGTATTTT. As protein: CASKGGGTDTQYF.